The 27 T cell receptor beta chains in this list originate from one sample, sequenced in a study of blood T cell repertoires in COVID-19. Measured with immunoSEQ multiplex PCR; TCRdb has only the in-frame clones, and not every one. This sample has a few hundred thousand clones; 75% to 90% occur once, and the top ten carry 3.5% to 5.5%. The sample comprised PBMCs or T cells enriched from blood (not recorded which). Receptors originate from a woman aged 25 to 39 who had recovered from COVID-19.

The chain couples TRBV30 to TRBJ2-2; TRBD1 matches at 11 bases. The germline V gene encodes CDR1 GTSNPN and CDR2 SVGIG (reference sequence). The CDR3 is 16 residues long. V was clipped by 0 bases and J by 6 bases; unmatched bases: 6. The CDR3, as DNA: TGTGCCTGGAGTGTCCTTTTGGGACAGGGGGCCGGGGAGCTGTTTTTT. Translation gives CAWSVLLGQGAGELFF.

V usage is TRBV6-1 and J usage is TRBJ1-4; 11 nucleotides agree with TRBD1. After removal of 4 bases from V and 7 bases from J, the junction contained 11 bases not matched to a gene. Germline CDR1 reads MNHNS; CDR2 reads SASEGT. CDR3 length: 17 residues. CDR3 loop: CASSGGIGGQGGEKLFF. The CDR3 DNA reads as TGTGCCAGCAGTGGCGGCATCGGGGGACAGGGGGGTGAAAAACTGTTTTTT.

The chain joins TRBV19 to TRBJ2-1; 9 nucleotides match TRBD1. CDR1 and CDR2 (germline): LNHDA, SQIVND (reference sequence). This CDR3 spans 18 amino acids. With 5 bases clipped from V and 3 bases from J, the junction kept 14 bases outside the gene matches. The CDR3 region has the DNA TGTGCCAGTAGTGGGGTGGGGCCGGGACAGGGTTTCTACAATGAGCAGTTCTTC. Residues: CASSGVGPGQGFYNEQFF.

This rearrangement joins TRBV7-9 to TRBJ1-4; D remains ambiguous. V lost 2 bases to trimming and J lost 5 bases, with 12 bases between them. Germline V gene lookup returns CDR1 SEHNR and CDR2 FQNEAQ (reference sequence). This CDR3 contains 15 residues. The CDR3 protein is CASSLKAGSNEKLFF. Here the CDR3 DNA reads TGTGCCAGCAGCTTAAAGGCAGGCTCCAATGAAAAACTGTTTTTT.

This rearrangement joins TRBV5-1 to TRBJ2-3, with unresolved D. The ends were cut back, 2 bases at V and 3 bases at J, with 4 bases in the middle. The CDR3 covers 12 residues. Germline V gene lookup returns CDR1 SGHRS and CDR2 YFSETQ. The CDR3, as DNA: TGCGCCAGCAGCTTTACAACAGATACGCAGTATTTT. Its translation is CASSFTTDTQYF.

The chain uses TRBV29-1 and TRBJ1-2; D gene unclear. CDR1 SQVTM and CDR2 ANQGSEA come from the germline V gene. V shed 4 bases and J shed 4 bases, with 7 bases lying between them. The CDR3 has 11 amino acids. The CDR3 reads CSVGATYGYTF. In DNA form, the CDR3 reads TGCAGCGTTGGGGCGACCTATGGCTACACCTTC.

This chain connects TRBV27 to TRBJ2-5; 7 bases map to TRBD2. This CDR3 is 16 amino acids long. Germline V lookup: CDR1 MNHEY, CDR2 SMNVEV (reference sequence). Trimming removed 5 bases from V and 2 bases from J; junction bases left unmatched: 11. The CDR3 here is CASSPSLARWQETQYF. The CDR3 DNA sequence: TGTGCCAGCAGTCCATCACTAGCGAGATGGCAAGAGACCCAGTACTTC.

The sample holds a few counts of this clone. The rearrangement links TRBV11-3 to TRBJ2-2; D is unresolved. V was cut by 1 base and J by 0 bases, with 9 bases left in between. This CDR3 comprises 16 residues. Germline loops: CDR1 SGHNT, CDR2 YENEEA. CDR3 region: CASSLGVGANTGELFF. CDR3 sequence (DNA): TGTGCCAGCAGCTTAGGAGTGGGCGCGAACACCGGGGAGCTGTTTTTT.

This clone was seen more than once but under ten times. The CDR3 bases are TGTGCCAGCAGCTTGGAGTGGCCGATCGACTATGGCTACACCTTC. It specifies CASSLEWPIDYGYTF. J is TRBJ1-2 and V is TRBV5-5; D unresolved. From germline, CDR1 is SGHKS and CDR2 YYEKEE (reference sequence). Trimming cost V 0 bases and J 3 bases, with 12 bases left between them. This CDR3 comprises 15 residues.

The chain couples TRBV14 to TRBJ2-2; no reliable D call. Looked up from germline, CDR1 is SGHDN and CDR2 is FVKESK. The CDR3 sequence is 14 residues long. Between the trimmed V and J ends, which lost 1 base and 3 bases, there was a span of 6 bases. As DNA, the CDR3 is TGTGCCAGCAGCCAAGTTCAGTACACCGGGGAGCTGTTTTTT. Protein product: CASSQVQYTGELFF.

The CDR3 is CASSQAPVDTFSGNTIYF. Written as DNA, the CDR3 is TGCGCCAGCAGCCAAGCCCCGGTCGACACCTTCTCTGGAAACACCATATATTTT. The V and J genes are TRBV4-1 and TRBJ1-3, with D unclear. The CDR3 has 18 amino acids. CDR1 and CDR2 (germline): MGHRA, YSYEKL. The V end lost 1 base, the J end lost 0 bases, and 16 bases lay between the germline ends.

The chain recombines TRBV5-5 with TRBJ1-5; D gene ambiguous. Between the trimmed V and J ends, which lost 3 bases and 6 bases, there was a span of 13 bases. Germline V lookup: CDR1 SGHKS, CDR2 YYEKEE (reference sequence). CDR3 size: 14 residues. The CDR3 DNA sequence: TGTGCCAGCAGCTCAATACTCTCCGGTCAGCCCCAGCATTTT. This encodes CASSSILSGQPQHF.

The chain has TRBV7-9 and TRBJ1-2; 10 bases agree with TRBD1. The CDR3 sequence is 15 residues long. V trimming: 3 bases; J trimming: 8 bases; junction bases outside the gene matches: 9. Germline values: CDR1 SEHNR, CDR2 FQNEAQ (reference sequence). CDR3 sequence reads: CASSLHGTGEGGYTF. The CDR3 region has the DNA TGTGCCAGCAGCTTGCACGGGACAGGGGAAGGAGGCTACACCTTC.

The CDR3, as DNA: TGTGCCAGTCAAACAGACAGTATGGACTATGGCTACACCTTC. Protein: CASQTDSMDYGYTF. V and J are TRBV19 and TRBJ1-2; TRBD1 might be the D (5 bases). The CDR3 runs 14 residues. Trimming shortened V by 8 bases and J by 3 bases, and 16 bases separated the two germline ends. Per germline, CDR1 LNHDA and CDR2 SQIVND (reference sequence).

This rearrangement joins TRBV11-3 to TRBJ1-1; the match to TRBD1 covers 7 bases. The CDR3 is made up of 14 amino acids. Germline CDR1 SGHNT, CDR2 YENEEA. V lost 4 bases to trimming and J lost 4 bases; unmatched junction nucleotides: 6. The CDR3 nucleotides read TGTGCCAGCAGCTCAGGACAGGAGGGCACTGAAGCTTTCTTT. This translates into CASSSGQEGTEAFF. Drawing the rest from reference TRBV11-3 and TRBJ1-1, the complete variable domain is EAGVVQSPRYKIIEKKQPVAFWCNPISGHNTLYWYLQNLGQGPELLIRYENEEAVDDSQLPKDRFSAERLKGVDSTLKIQPAELGDSAVYLCASSSGQEGTEAFFGQGTRLTVV.

J is TRBJ2-4 and V is TRBV6-5; possibly TRBD1 for D (7 bases). Germline CDR1 and CDR2: MNHEY and SVGAGI. Trimming cost V 8 bases and J 7 bases, with 21 bases left between them. The CDR3 consists of 15 residues. The CDR3 coding sequence is TGTGCCAGCTGCGGGACAGCCAACGGCAGGAACATTCAGTACTTC. Residues: CASCGTANGRNIQYF.

Written as DNA, the CDR3 is TGTGCCAGCAGTCCACCGACTAGGCGGGTAAGAGATACGCAGTATTTT. Translation gives CASSPPTRRVRDTQYF. The chain links TRBV28 to TRBJ2-3; tentatively, D is TRBD2 (6 bases). V lost 5 bases to trimming and J lost 5 bases, with 20 bases between them. The germline gives CDR1 MDHEN, CDR2 SYDVKM. The CDR3 extends over 16 amino acids.

The chain is built from TRBV28 and TRBJ1-3; 7 bases line up with TRBD1. Germline V CDR1 and CDR2: MDHEN, SYDVKM. The CDR3 is made up of 14 amino acids. J was trimmed by 2 bases and V by 6 bases; bases with no gene match: 4. CDR3 in amino acids: CASSGQGAGNTIYF. The CDR3 region has the DNA TGTGCCAGCAGCGGGCAGGGGGCTGGAAACACCATATATTTT.

CDR3 sequence (DNA): TGTGCCAGCAGCCCAGACAGGGACCGCACTGAAGCTTTCTTT. Encoded protein: CASSPDRDRTEAFF. The genes are TRBV7-9 and TRBJ1-1; 7 nucleotides align to TRBD1. The CDR3 is 14 residues long. CDR1 is SEHNR and CDR2 is FQNEAQ in the germline V gene (reference sequence). Trimming at V came to 5 bases and at J to 4 bases, leaving 7 bases not matched to a gene.

The gene calls are TRBV6-5 and TRBJ1-1; no clear D gene. This CDR3 spans 16 amino acids. CDR1 and CDR2 from the germline V gene are MNHEY and SVGAGI. V was trimmed by 3 bases and J by 1 base, leaving 15 bases between them. The CDR3 coding sequence is TGTGCCAGCAGTTATCGGGGAATCGGAGAGAACACTGAAGCTTTCTTT. It codes for CASSYRGIGENTEAFF.

The chain links TRBV5-5 to TRBJ1-2; 9 positions match TRBD1. With V trimmed by 3 bases and J by 2 bases, 5 bases remained unmatched. The length of the CDR3 is 15 residues. From germline, CDR1 is SGHKS and CDR2 YYEKEE (reference sequence). The CDR3 sequence: CASSSGTGINYGYTF. The CDR3 nucleotides are TGTGCCAGCAGCTCCGGGACAGGGATCAACTATGGCTACACCTTC.

This chain links TRBV7-9 with TRBJ2-1; 8 nucleotides line up with TRBD1. Per the germline V gene, CDR1 is SEHNR and CDR2 is FQNEAQ (reference sequence). The V and J ends lost 3 bases and 8 bases, in that order; junction bases with no gene match: 12. There are 16 residues in the CDR3. The CDR3 nucleotides are TGTGCCAGCAGCTTTGTTAGGACAGGGCCCCTTTATGAGCAGTTCTTC. It yields the protein CASSFVRTGPLYEQFF. Full variable domain (missing parts from reference TRBV7-9 and TRBJ2-1): DTGVSQNPRHKITKRGQNVTFRCDPISEHNRLYWYRQTLGQGPEFLTYFQNEAQLEKSRLLSDRFSAERPKGSFSTLEIQRTEQGDSAMYLCASSFVRTGPLYEQFFGPGTRLTVL.

The rearrangement uses TRBV5-6 and TRBJ2-1, with D tentatively TRBD1 (6 bases). Germline CDR1 reads SGHDT; CDR2 reads YYEEEE. Trimming shortened V by 5 bases and J by 11 bases, and 14 bases separated the two germline ends. CDR3 length: 12 amino acids. The CDR3 nucleotides are TGTGCCAGCAGGACCCAAGGGGGTAAGCAGTTCTTC. This encodes CASRTQGGKQFF.

CDR3 sequence reads: CAWRDSPGLTTSPLHF. CDR3 coding DNA: TGTGCCTGGAGGGATTCACCGGGACTAACTACTTCACCCCTCCACTTT. The V and J genes are TRBV30 and TRBJ1-6; a weak D match, TRBD1 (5 bases). The CDR3 loop spans 16 amino acids. The germline CDR1 and CDR2 sequences are GTSNPN and SVGIG (reference sequence). Trimming removed 3 bases at V and 9 bases at J, with 21 bases between.

The chain links TRBV7-2 to TRBJ2-5; D gene uncertain. The length of the CDR3 is 14 residues. From germline, CDR1 is SGHTA and CDR2 FQGNSA. Trimming removed 5 bases at V and 0 bases at J, with 10 bases between. The CDR3 protein is CASSLELYQETQYF. In DNA form, the CDR3 reads TGTGCCAGCAGCCTCGAGCTGTACCAAGAGACCCAGTACTTC.

The V gene is TRBV5-1, the J gene TRBJ2-4, with 12 bases fitting TRBD2. Germline CDR1 and CDR2: SGHRS and YFSETQ. V lost 0 bases to trimming and J lost 3 bases; unmatched junction nucleotides: 13. The CDR3 contains 20 residues. The DNA of the CDR3 is TGCGCCAGCAGCTTGGAGGCTAGCGGGAGGGCCGAACGGGTCAAAAACATTCAGTACTTC. It yields the protein CASSLEASGRAERVKNIQYF.

V usage is TRBV6-5 and J usage is TRBJ2-7, with D maybe TRBD1 (6 bases). Germline lookup yields CDR1 MNHEY and CDR2 SVGAGI. This CDR3 has 13 amino acids. Trimming removed 8 bases from V and 3 bases from J, with 14 bases in between. The CDR3 loop is CASLTDRDYEQYF. In nucleotides, the CDR3 is TGTGCCAGCCTGACGGACAGAGACTACGAGCAGTACTTC.